This T cell receptor (beta chain) was obtained from a study of regulatory T cells in long-lasting Graves disease. Construction of TCR beta libraries relied on iRepertoire HTBI primers and on Arm-PCR targeting CDR3 regions. Each CDR3 protein gets one entry after TCRdb re-called the multiplex PCR reads with MiXCR. The data show 360,000 or so distinct CDR3 sequences, 23% seen once. Study results and caveats: Persistent patients shared about 3,000 public clonotypes among themselves. Newly diagnosed patients shared fewer, at 900 to 1,000. Peripheral blood, not thyroid tissue, was the sole material studied.

Specified time point: persistent/refractory GD, antithyroid drugs over 5 years with positive TRAb. The TCR library used RNA extracted from PBMCs. V shed 9 bases, J shed 5 bases, and the junction held 15 bases outside the gene matches. There are 15 residues in the CDR3. The germline V gene encodes CDR1 SNHLY and CDR2 FYNNEI. This clonotype was seen a handful of times. Its specificity is not known. The chain couples TRBV2 to TRBJ2-7; 8 bases line up with TRBD2. The sequences come from peripheral blood mononuclear cells (PBMCs), collected when the disease was refractory, from a patient treated with antithyroid drugs. The origin of this receptor is a woman in her forties with Graves disease. CDR3 nucleotide sequence: TGTGCCAGTAGAGAAGGAGGGACTAGAAGAAACGAGCAGTACTTC. Translated, it gives CASREGGTRRNEQYF.